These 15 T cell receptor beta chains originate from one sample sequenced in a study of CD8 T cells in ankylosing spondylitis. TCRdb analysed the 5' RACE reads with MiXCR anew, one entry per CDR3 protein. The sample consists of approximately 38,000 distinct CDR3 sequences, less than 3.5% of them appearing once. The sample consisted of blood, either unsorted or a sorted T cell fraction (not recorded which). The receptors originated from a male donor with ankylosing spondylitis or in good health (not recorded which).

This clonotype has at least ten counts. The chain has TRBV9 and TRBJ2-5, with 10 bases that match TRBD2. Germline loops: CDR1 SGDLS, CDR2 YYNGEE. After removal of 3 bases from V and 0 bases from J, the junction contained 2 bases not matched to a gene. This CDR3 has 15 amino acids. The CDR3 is CASSAGTSDQETQYF. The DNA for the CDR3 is TGTGCCAGCAGCGCAGGGACTAGCGACCAAGAGACCCAGTACTTC.

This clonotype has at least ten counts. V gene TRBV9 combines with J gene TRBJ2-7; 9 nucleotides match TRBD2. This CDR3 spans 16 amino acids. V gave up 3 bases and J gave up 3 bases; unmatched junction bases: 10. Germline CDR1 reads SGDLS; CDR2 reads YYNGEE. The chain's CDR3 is CASSAAGTSYHYEQYF. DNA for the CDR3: TGTGCCAGCAGCGCGGCCGGGACTAGCTATCACTACGAGCAGTACTTC.

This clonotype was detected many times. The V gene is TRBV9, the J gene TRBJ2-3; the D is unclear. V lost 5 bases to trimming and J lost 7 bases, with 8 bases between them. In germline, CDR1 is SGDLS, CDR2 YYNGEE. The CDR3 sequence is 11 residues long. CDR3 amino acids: CASSSSYTQYF. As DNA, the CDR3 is TGTGCCAGCAGTTCCTCGTATACGCAGTATTTT.

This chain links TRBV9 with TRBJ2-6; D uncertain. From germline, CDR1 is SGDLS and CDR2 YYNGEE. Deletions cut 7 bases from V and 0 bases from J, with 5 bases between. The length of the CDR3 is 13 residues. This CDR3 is CASLGSGANVLTF. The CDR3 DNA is TGTGCCAGCCTGGGCTCTGGGGCCAACGTCCTGACTTTC.

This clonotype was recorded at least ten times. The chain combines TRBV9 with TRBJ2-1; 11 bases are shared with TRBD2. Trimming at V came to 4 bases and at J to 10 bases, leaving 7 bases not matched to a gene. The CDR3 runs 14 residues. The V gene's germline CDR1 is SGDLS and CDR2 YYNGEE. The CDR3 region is CASSMTSGNPEQFF. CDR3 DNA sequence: TGTGCCAGCAGCATGACTAGCGGGAACCCCGAGCAGTTCTTC.

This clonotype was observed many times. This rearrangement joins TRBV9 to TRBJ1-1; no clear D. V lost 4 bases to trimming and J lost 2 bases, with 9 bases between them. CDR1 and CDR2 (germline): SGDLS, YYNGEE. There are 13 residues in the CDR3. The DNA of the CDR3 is TGTGCCAGCAGCCACGGACCAAACACTGAAGCTTTCTTT. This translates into CASSHGPNTEAFF.

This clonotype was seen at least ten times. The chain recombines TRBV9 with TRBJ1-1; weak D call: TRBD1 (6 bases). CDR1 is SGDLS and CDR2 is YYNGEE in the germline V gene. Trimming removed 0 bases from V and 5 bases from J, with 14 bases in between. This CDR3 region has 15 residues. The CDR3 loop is CASSVVVGGGTEAFF. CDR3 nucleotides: TGTGCCAGCAGCGTAGTAGTAGGGGGAGGAACTGAAGCTTTCTTT.

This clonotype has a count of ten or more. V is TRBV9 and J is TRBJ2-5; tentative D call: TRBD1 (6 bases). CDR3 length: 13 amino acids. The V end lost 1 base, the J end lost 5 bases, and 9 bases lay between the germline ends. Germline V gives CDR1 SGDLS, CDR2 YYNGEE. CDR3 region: CASSVLQGETQYF. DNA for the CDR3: TGTGCCAGCAGCGTATTGCAGGGGGAGACCCAGTACTTC.

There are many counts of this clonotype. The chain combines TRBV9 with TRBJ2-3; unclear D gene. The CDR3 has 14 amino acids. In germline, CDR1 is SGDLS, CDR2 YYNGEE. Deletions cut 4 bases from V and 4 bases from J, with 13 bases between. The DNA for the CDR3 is TGTGCCAGCAGCCCTAGACCTCCCGCAGATACGCAGTATTTT. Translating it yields CASSPRPPADTQYF. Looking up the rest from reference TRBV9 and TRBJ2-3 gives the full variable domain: DSGVTQTPKHLITATGQRVTLRCSPRSGDLSVYWYQQSLDQGLQFLIQYYNGEERAKGNILERFSAQQFPDLHSELNLSSLELGDSALYFCASSPRPPADTQYFGPGTRLTVL.

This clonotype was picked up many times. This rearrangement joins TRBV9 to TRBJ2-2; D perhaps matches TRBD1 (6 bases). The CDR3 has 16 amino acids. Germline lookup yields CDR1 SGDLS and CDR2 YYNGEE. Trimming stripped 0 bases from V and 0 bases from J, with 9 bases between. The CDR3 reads CASSVAPGANTGELFF. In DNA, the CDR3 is TGTGCCAGCAGCGTAGCCCCAGGGGCGAACACCGGGGAGCTGTTTTTT.

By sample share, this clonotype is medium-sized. The CDR3 is CASSGTRGGFSGANVLTF. In DNA, the CDR3 is TGTGCCAGCAGCGGCACTCGGGGGGGGTTCTCTGGGGCCAACGTCCTGACTTTC. V is TRBV9 and J is TRBJ2-6; TRBD2 matches at 8 bases. The CDR3 runs 18 residues. After removal of 3 bases from V and 0 bases from J, the junction contained 8 bases not matched to a gene. Germline-derived CDR1 and CDR2 are SGDLS and YYNGEE.

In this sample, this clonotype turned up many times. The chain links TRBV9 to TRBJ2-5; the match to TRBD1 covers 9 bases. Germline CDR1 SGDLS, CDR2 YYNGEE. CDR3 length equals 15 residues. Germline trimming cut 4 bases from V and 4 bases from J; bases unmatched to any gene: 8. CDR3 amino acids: CASSSWTGVGETQYF. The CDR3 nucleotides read TGTGCCAGCAGCTCCTGGACAGGGGTAGGAGAGACCCAGTACTTC.

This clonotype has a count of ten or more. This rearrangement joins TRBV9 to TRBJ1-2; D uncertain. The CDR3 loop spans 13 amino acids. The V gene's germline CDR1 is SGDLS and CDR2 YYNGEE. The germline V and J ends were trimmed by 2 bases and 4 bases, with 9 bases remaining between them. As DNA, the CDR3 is TGTGCCAGCAGCGTGTCAGCTGTCTATGGCTACACCTTC. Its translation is CASSVSAVYGYTF.

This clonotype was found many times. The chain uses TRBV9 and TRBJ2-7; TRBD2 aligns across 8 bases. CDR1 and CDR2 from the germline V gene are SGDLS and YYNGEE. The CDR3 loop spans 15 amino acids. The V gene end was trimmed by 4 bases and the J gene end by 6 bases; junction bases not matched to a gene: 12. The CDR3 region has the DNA TGTGCCAGCAGCCCATGGAGCGGGGGCGGGTCCGAGCAGTACTTC. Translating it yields CASSPWSGGGSEQYF.

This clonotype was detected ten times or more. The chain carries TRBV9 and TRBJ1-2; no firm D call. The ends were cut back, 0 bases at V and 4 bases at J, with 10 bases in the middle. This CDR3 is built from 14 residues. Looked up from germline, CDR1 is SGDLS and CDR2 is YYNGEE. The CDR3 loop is CASSVAPTAYGYTF. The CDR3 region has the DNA TGTGCCAGCAGCGTAGCCCCGACCGCCTATGGCTACACCTTC.